The clone carrying this TCR beta chain was detected only a few times. Its antigen is not known. V was pared by 1 base and J by 4 bases, with 14 bases between. This CDR3 has 15 amino acids. Germline V gene sequence: CDR1 SGHRS, CDR2 YFSETQ. These data belong to a study of T-cell memory formation after mild COVID-19. At the level of the study: Clusters were largely donor specific.

Study outcomes and limitations: CM and EM subsets held most contracting CD4+ clones; EMRA held CD8+ ones. SARS-CoV-2 specificity of second-wave clones peaking day 37 was unconfirmed.

5'RACE, which relied on constant-segment primers, yielded TCR alpha and TCR beta cDNA libraries carrying sample barcodes and UMIs. TCRdb re-analysed the 5' RACE reads in MiXCR, keeping a single row per CDR3 protein. The table shows roughly 180,000 distinct CDR3 sequences, with under 14% occurring only once. The chain is built from TRBV5-1 and TRBJ1-2; D is perhaps TRBD1 (6 bases). The sequenced sample was PBMCs or a T cell subset sorted from them (not recorded which). This receptor was obtained from a man between 18 and 35 years old who had mild COVID-19 (a few samples of this study predate the infection). Cell type and time point are not known. The CDR3 region has the DNA TGCGCCAGCAGCTTGTGGGCAGGGGCCACCTATGGCTACACCTTC. Protein: CASSLWAGATYGYTF. Looking up the rest from reference TRBV5-1 and TRBJ1-2 gives the full variable domain: KAGVTQTPRYLIKTRGQQVTLSCSPISGHRSVSWYQQTPGQGLQFLFEYFSETQRNKGNFPGRFSGRQFSNSRSEMNVSTLELGDSALYLCASSLWAGATYGYTFGSGTRLTVV.